What follows is one T cell receptor beta chain and its context. The record originates from a study of blood T cell repertoires in COVID-19. The table came from immunoSEQ multiplex PCR; TCRdb's copy has only in-frame clones and leaves some out. The sample contains 200,000 to 250,000 clones, under 90% of which appear only once. The germline V gene encodes CDR1 SGHDN and CDR2 FVKESK. The V gene lost 5 bases and the J gene lost 3 bases, with 10 bases spanning the gap. This CDR3 region has 14 residues. The chain recombines TRBV14 with TRBJ2-2, with D tentatively TRBD2 (6 bases). This receptor was obtained from a woman in her fifties or sixties who had recovered from COVID-19. The source material was PBMCs or T cells enriched from blood (not recorded which). CDR3 sequence: CASSYGTYTGELFF. In nucleotides, the CDR3 is TGTGCCAGCAGCTACGGGACTTACACCGGGGAGCTGTTTTTT. The variable domain in full, completed from reference TRBV14 and TRBJ2-2, reads EAGVTQFPSHSVIEKGQTVTLRCDPISGHDNLYWYRRVMGKEIKFLLHFVKESKQDESGMPNNRFLAERTGGTYSTLKVQPAELEDSGVYFCASSYGTYTGELFFGEGSRLTVL.